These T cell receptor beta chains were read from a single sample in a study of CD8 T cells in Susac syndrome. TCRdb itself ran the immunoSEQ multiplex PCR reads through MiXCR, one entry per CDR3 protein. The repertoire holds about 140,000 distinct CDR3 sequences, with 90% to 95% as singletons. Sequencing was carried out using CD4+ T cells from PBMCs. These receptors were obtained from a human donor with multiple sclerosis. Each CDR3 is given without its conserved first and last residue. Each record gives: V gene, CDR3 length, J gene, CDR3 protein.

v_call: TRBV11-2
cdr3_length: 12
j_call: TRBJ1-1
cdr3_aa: ASSSTQGRTEAF

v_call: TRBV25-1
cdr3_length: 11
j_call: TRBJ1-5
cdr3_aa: ASNRDSNQPQH

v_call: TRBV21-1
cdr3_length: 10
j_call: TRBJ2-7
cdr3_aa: ASSKSDNEQY

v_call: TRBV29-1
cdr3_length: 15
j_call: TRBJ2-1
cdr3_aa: SVLPSGGVSWYNEQF

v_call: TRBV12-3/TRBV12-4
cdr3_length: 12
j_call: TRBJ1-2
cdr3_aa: ASNSGQGVSGYT

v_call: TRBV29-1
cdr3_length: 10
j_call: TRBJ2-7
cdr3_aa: SVTQGYYEQY

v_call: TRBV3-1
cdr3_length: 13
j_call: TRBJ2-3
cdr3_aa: ASSQVGARTDTQY

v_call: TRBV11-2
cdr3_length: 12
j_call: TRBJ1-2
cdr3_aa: ASSLGFSNYGYT

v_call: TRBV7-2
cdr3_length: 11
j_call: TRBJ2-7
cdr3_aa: ASSFSSSYEQY

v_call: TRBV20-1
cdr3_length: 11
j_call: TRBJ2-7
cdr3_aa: SAPLAGAYEQY

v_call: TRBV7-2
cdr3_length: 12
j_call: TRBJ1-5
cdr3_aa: ASSSRKGNQPQH

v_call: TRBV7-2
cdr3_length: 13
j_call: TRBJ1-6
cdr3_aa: ASSSRDSLTSPLH

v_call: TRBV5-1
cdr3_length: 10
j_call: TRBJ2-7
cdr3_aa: ASSFFPYEQY

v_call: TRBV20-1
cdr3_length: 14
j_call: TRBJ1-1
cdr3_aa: SAVTGVMTVDTEAF

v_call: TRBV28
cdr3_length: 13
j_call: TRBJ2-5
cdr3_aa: ASRAPSGGGETQY

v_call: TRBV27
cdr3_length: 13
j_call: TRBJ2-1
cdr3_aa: ASTLLAGGYNEQF

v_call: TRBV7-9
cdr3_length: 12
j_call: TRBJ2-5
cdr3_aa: ASSLAGGQETQY

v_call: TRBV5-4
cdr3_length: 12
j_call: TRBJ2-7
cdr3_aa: ASSLEARVYEQY

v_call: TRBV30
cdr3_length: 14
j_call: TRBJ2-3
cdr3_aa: AWSVNGGLRAGTQY

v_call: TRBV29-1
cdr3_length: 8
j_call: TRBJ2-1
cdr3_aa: SVGTNEQF

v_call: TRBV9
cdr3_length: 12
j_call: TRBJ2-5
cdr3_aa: ASSPFADSETQY

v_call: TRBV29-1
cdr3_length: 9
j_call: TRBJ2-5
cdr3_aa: SVGVGETQY